This T cell receptor beta chain was recorded in a study of T cells in Graves' hyperthyroidism and ophthalmopathy. Study conclusions and caveats: In the blood, most expanded thyroid clonotypes above 0.001 appeared as well. Through a model of 13 V-J features, ophthalmopathy was separated from stable hyperthyroidism.

There were TCR beta CDR3 regions amplified from RNA transcripts. The HTBI set primed first-round TCR CDR3 RT-PCR. One entry per CDR3 protein results from TCRdb running MiXCR on the multiplex PCR reads. The sample has about 560,000 distinct CDR3 sequences, around 15% seen once; the top ten hold 18%. CDR1 SEHNR and CDR2 FQNEAQ come from the germline V gene (reference sequence). This CDR3 is 12 amino acids long. V was cut by 1 base and J by 5 bases, with 5 bases left in between. Patients aged 18 to 65 had newly diagnosed hyperthyroidism that had lasted under 2 months. Used for diagnoses were clinical symptoms, serum thyroxine and TRAb, thyroid ultrasound and orbital computed tomography. This clonotype was recorded many times. Its antigen is currently unknown.

Sequencing was done on a sample of blood. The sequence came from a woman in her late teens or twenties with Graves' hyperthyroidism. The genes are TRBV7-9 and TRBJ2-5; D unresolved. The CDR3 bases are TGTGCCAGCAGCTTAGTGTCGGAGACCCAGTACTTC. Translation gives CASSLVSETQYF.